The source of this T cell receptor beta chain is a study of blood T cell repertoires in COVID-19. Across the study: The United States, Italy and Spain supplied acute and convalescent COVID-19 samples.

Per the study methods: Scientists estimated how many nucleated cells there were by amplifying reference gene primers. Produced via immunoSEQ multiplex PCR; TCRdb's table is partial and in-frame only. That table furnishes V, J and clone size, whereas the DNA furnished D and trimming. The sample holds 250,000 or so clones; approximately 84% are singletons and the top ten take 4% to 4.5%. This sequence was found in a man aged 50 or older with acute or convalescent COVID-19. Sequenced material: peripheral blood.

This chain's CDR3 is CASSADRDSPLHF. Written as DNA, the CDR3 is TGTGCCAGTAGTGCGGACAGGGATTCACCCCTCCACTTT. The chain combines TRBV19 with TRBJ1-6; TRBD1 matches 8 bases. CDR3 size: 13 residues. Per the germline V gene, CDR1 is LNHDA and CDR2 is SQIVND (reference sequence). After removal of 5 bases from V and 8 bases from J, the junction contained 2 bases not matched to a gene.